This TCR beta chain was recorded in a study of regulatory T cells in long-lasting Graves disease. Study details: Graves' patients, newly diagnosed, had taken antithyroid drugs under 3 months.

This CDR3 is built from 14 residues. Trimming removed 5 bases from V and 4 bases from J; junction bases left unmatched: 4. Looked up from germline, CDR1 is SGHTA and CDR2 is FQGNSA. Time point in this sample: newly diagnosed GD, antithyroid drugs for less than 3 months. From RNA extracted from PBMCs, the TCR library was made. This clonotype was seen a handful of times. Investigators prepared the TCR beta libraries by applying iRepertoire HTBI primers and Arm-PCR of CDR3 regions. TCRdb re-called the multiplex PCR reads with MiXCR, one entry per CDR3 protein. Here the sample spans hundreds of thousands of distinct CDR3 sequences, about 16% being singletons. The sample was also linked to a second study, of T cells in Graves' hyperthyroidism and ophthalmopathy.

The receptor comes from a woman between 25 and 40 years old with Graves disease. The sample here was peripheral blood mononuclear cells (PBMCs), taken at new diagnosis, from a patient treated with antithyroid drugs. This chain links TRBV7-2 with TRBJ2-2; 7 bases map to TRBD2. The CDR3 is CASSRLAVTGELFF. CDR3 in DNA: TGTGCCAGCAGCCGGCTAGCGGTCACCGGGGAGCTGTTTTTT.